Shown below are 10 T cell receptor beta chains from a single sample sequenced in a study of cytomegalovirus exposure and HLA in healthy donors. This PCR relied on a set of 60 Vbeta primers and 13 Jbeta primers. TCRdb's copy holds only in-frame clones and misses some; the assay was immunoSEQ multiplex PCR. The data contain more than 70,000 clones, 77% of them seen just once; the ten biggest clones take up around 3.1%. Sample: PBMCs. Receptors originate from a man between 45 and 60 years old in good health and CMV-seropositive.

This chain connects TRBV27 to TRBJ2-2; 7 positions match TRBD1. The CDR3 sequence is 16 residues long. V lost 8 bases and J lost 3; bases outside the gene matches: 12. CDR1 is MNHEY and CDR2 is SMNVEV in the germline V gene (reference sequence). CDR3 nucleotide sequence: TGTGCCAGCCACCCCCTTGGGGACAGCTACACCGGGGAGCTGTTTTTT. It yields the protein CASHPLGDSYTGELFF.

This chain connects TRBV11-3 to TRBJ2-5; D possibly corresponds to TRBD2 (5 bases). Trimming removed 4 bases from V and 3 bases from J, with 12 bases in between. Looked up from germline, CDR1 is SGHNT and CDR2 is YENEEA. The CDR3 consists of 14 residues. CDR3 sequence reads: CASSYPDSKETQYF. The CDR3 nucleotides are TGTGCCAGCAGCTACCCGGACTCCAAAGAGACCCAGTACTTC. The whole variable domain, remainder taken from reference TRBV11-3 and TRBJ2-5, is EAGVVQSPRYKIIEKKQPVAFWCNPISGHNTLYWYLQNLGQGPELLIRYENEEAVDDSQLPKDRFSAERLKGVDSTLKIQPAELGDSAVYLCASSYPDSKETQYFGPGTRLLVL.

CDR3 region: CASSDGIGGHTETQYF. The CDR3 nucleotides are TGTGCCAGCAGCGACGGGATAGGGGGACACACAGAGACCCAGTACTTC. The genes are TRBV9 and TRBJ2-5, with D tentatively TRBD1 (6 bases). CDR1 is SGDLS, CDR2 YYNGEE, per germline. Trimming took 3 bases from V and 4 from J, leaving 19 bases between them. This CDR3 comprises 16 residues.

The CDR3: CASSAEGLAATDTQYF. CDR3 sequence (DNA): TGTGCCAGCAGCGCGGAGGGACTAGCGGCCACAGATACGCAGTATTTT. The chain is built from TRBV9 and TRBJ2-3; 11 bases are shared with TRBD2. V dropped 3 bases and J dropped 2; count of bases not matched to a gene: 5. The CDR3 length is 16 residues. The germline CDR1 and CDR2 sequences are SGDLS and YYNGEE.

The chain links TRBV6-1 to TRBJ1-1, with TRBD1 matching 8 bases. The junction had 8 bases not matched to a gene; V was cut back by 6 bases and J by 5 bases. This CDR3 comprises 14 residues. Germline-derived CDR1 and CDR2 are MNHNS and SASEGT. Here the CDR3 reads CASSVGQGVTEAFF. The CDR3 nucleotides are TGTGCCAGCAGCGTAGGACAGGGAGTTACTGAAGCTTTCTTT.

The rearrangement joins TRBV7-2 to TRBJ2-5, with 10 bases fitting TRBD2. The V gene's germline CDR1 is SGHTA and CDR2 FQGNSA. Trimming at V came to 5 bases and at J to 3 bases, leaving 12 bases not matched to a gene. CDR3 length: 17 residues. This CDR3 is CASSPLPSSGRKETQYF. The CDR3 DNA follows: TGTGCCAGCAGCCCATTACCCTCTAGCGGGAGAAAAGAGACCCAGTACTTC.

V usage is TRBV27 and J usage is TRBJ1-2; 10 bases agree with TRBD1. CDR3 size: 19 residues. From germline, CDR1 is MNHEY and CDR2 SMNVEV (reference sequence). Losses at the gene ends were 3 bases for V and 3 bases for J; bases not matched to a gene: 16. DNA for the CDR3: TGTGCCAGCAGTTTCCTACGACGGAGGGGGACAGGGGTAGACTATGGCTACACCTTC. Translation gives CASSFLRRRGTGVDYGYTF.

The J gene is TRBJ2-3, the V gene TRBV4-3; 8 nucleotides align to TRBD2. CDR1 is LGHNA, CDR2 YSLEER, per germline. CDR3 length equals 19 residues. V lost 0 bases and J lost 3; bases outside the gene matches: 14. The CDR3 DNA is TGCGCCAGCAGCCAAGATCTTACTAGCGGCGGGGATAGAACAGATACGCAGTATTTT. This codes for CASSQDLTSGGDRTDTQYF.

The chain has TRBV10-3 and TRBJ2-5; TRBD2 matches at 12 bases. J gave up 2 bases and V 4 bases, and 5 bases lay outside the gene matches. The CDR3 is 16 residues long. Germline V lookup: CDR1 ENHRY, CDR2 SYGVKD. Written as DNA, the CDR3 is TGTGCCATCAGTGTGGGACTAGCGGGCCTTCAAGAGACCCAGTACTTC. It is translated as CAISVGLAGLQETQYF.

The chain employs TRBV4-1 and TRBJ2-3; TRBD2 might be the D (6 bases). V shed 0 bases and J shed 7 bases, with 23 bases lying between them. The V gene's germline CDR1 is MGHRA and CDR2 YSYEKL. This CDR3 is built from 18 residues. The CDR3 DNA reads TGCGCCAGCAGCCAAGAGTCCCCTGCGGGAAGCTCCATGAATACGCAGTATTTT. This sequence encodes CASSQESPAGSSMNTQYF.